This TCR beta chain comes out of a study of CDR3 diversity in severe acne. TCRdb reprocessed the PCR reads with MiXCR, giving one entry per CDR3 protein. The sample consists of fewer than 90,000 distinct CDR3 sequences, 45% to 55% of them appearing once. About this clonotype: It is unclear where the CDR3 begins or ends on the DNA, so no DNA is shown, and the CDR3 is as TCRdb lists it.

The CDR3 length equals 20 residues, ends included. From germline, CDR1 is SGHDT and CDR2 YYEEEE. The sample was blood. The V and J genes are TRBV5-6 and TRBJ1-5; TRBD1 reflects the table's D call only, with no check against the DNA. This clonotype was obtained from a male donor in good health, without acne. CDR3 loop: CASSPTTGDEQFFGPGTRHF.